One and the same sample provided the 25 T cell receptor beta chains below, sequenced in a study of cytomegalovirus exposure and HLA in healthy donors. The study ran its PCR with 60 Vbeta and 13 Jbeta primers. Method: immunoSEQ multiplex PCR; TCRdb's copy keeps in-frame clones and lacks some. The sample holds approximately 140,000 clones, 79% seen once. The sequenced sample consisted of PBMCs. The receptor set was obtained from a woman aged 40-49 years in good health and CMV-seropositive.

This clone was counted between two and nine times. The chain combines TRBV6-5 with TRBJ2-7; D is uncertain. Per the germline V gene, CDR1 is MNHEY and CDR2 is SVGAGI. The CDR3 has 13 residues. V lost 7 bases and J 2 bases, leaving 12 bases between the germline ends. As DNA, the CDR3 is TGTGCCAGCAAGCCAAACGGAGCCTACGAGCAGTACTTC. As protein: CASKPNGAYEQYF.

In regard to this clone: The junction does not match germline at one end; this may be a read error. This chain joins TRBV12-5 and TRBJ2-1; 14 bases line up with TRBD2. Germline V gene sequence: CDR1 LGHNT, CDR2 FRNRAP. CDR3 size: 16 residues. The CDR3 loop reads CPSGLRLAGGKNEQFF. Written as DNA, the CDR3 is TGTCCTAGTGGTTTGAGACTAGCGGGGGGGAAGAATGAGCAGTTCTTC. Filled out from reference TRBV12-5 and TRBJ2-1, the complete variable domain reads DARVTQTPRHKVTEMGQEVTMRCQPILGHNTVFWYRQTMMQGLELLAYFRNRAPLDDSGMPKDRFSAEMPDATLATLKIQPSEPRDSAVYFCPSGLRLAGGKNEQFFGPGTRLTVL.

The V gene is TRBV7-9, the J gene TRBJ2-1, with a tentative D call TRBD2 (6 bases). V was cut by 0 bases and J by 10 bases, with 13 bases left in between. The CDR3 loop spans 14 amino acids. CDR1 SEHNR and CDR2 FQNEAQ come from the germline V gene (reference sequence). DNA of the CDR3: TGTGCCAGCAGCTTAGCTGAAACTAGCCGGGAGCAGTTCTTC. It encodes CASSLAETSREQFF.

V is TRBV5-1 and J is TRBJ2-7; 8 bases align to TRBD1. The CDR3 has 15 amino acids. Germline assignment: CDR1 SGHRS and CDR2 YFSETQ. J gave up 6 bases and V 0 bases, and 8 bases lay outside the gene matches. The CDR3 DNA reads TGCGCCAGCAGCTTGGGTGCTACAGGGGGAAGCGAGCAGTACTTC. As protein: CASSLGATGGSEQYF.

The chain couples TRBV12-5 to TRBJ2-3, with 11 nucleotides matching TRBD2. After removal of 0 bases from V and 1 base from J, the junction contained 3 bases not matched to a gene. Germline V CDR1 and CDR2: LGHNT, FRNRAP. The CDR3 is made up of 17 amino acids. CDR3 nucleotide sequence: TGTGCTAGTGGTTTGGTTGTAGCGGGGGGGCGCACAGATACGCAGTATTTT. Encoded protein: CASGLVVAGGRTDTQYF.

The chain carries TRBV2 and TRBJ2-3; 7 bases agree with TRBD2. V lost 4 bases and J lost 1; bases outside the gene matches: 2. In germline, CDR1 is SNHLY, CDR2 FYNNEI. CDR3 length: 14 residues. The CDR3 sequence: CASSGEGGTDTQYF. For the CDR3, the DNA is TGTGCCAGCAGTGGGGAGGGCGGCACAGATACGCAGTATTTT.

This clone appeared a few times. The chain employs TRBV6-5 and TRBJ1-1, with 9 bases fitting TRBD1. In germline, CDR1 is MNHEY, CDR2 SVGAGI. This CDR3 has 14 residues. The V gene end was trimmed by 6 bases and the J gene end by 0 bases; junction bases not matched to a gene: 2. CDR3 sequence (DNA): TGTGCCAGCAGAGACAGGGGGGTGAACACTGAAGCTTTCTTT. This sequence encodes CASRDRGVNTEAFF.

Written as DNA, the CDR3 is TGTGCCAGCATCGGTGGAGGGCCAGATACGCAGTATTTT. This translates into CASIGGGPDTQYF. V is TRBV28 and J is TRBJ2-3, with D possibly being TRBD2 (6 bases). Germline loops: CDR1 MDHEN, CDR2 SYDVKM. The CDR3 is made up of 13 amino acids. V shed 7 bases and J shed 4 bases, with 12 bases lying between them.

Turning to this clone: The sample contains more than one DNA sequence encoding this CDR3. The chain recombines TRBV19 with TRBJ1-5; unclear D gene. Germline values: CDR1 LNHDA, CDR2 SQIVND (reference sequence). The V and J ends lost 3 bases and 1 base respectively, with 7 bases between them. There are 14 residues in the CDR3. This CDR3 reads CASSIVGSNQPQHF. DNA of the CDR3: TGTGCCAGTAGTATTGTGGGCAGCAATCAGCCCCAGCATTTT.

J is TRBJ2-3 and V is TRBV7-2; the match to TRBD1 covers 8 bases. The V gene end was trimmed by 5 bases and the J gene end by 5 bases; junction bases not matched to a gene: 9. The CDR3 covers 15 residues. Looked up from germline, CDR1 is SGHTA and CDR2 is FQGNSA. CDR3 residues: CASSLGQGLIDTQYF. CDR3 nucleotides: TGTGCCAGCAGCCTAGGACAGGGTTTGATAGATACGCAGTATTTT.

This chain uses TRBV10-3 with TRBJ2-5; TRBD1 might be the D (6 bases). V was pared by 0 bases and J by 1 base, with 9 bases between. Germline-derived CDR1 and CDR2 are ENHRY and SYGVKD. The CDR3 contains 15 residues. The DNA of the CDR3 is TGTGCCATCAGTGAGTCGAGAGGGGGCCAAGAGACCCAGTACTTC. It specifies CAISESRGGQETQYF.

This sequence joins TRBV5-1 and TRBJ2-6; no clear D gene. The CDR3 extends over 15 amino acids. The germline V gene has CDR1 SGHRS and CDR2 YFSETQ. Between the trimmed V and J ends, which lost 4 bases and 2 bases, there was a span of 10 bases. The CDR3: CASSIPQAGANVLTF. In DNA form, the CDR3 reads TGCGCCAGCAGCATACCCCAGGCTGGGGCCAACGTCCTGACTTTC.

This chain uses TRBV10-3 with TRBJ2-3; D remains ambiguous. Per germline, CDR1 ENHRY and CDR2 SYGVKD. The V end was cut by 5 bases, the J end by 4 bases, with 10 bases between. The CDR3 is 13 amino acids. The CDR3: CAISSVTPDTQYF. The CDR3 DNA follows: TGTGCCATCAGTTCGGTCACCCCAGATACGCAGTATTTT.

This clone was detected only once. CDR3 region: CASSVGGRAEAFF. In DNA, the CDR3 is TGTGCCAGCAGCGTAGGCGGGAGGGCTGAAGCTTTCTTT. The J gene is TRBJ1-1, the V gene TRBV9; no definite D call. The V gene's germline CDR1 is SGDLS and CDR2 YYNGEE. V was trimmed by 0 bases and J by 6 bases, leaving 9 bases between them. CDR3 length: 13 residues. Together with reference TRBV9 and TRBJ1-1, the CDR3 gives the full variable domain: DSGVTQTPKHLITATGQRVTLRCSPRSGDLSVYWYQQSLDQGLQFLIQYYNGEERAKGNILERFSAQQFPDLHSELNLSSLELGDSALYFCASSVGGRAEAFFGQGTRLTVV.

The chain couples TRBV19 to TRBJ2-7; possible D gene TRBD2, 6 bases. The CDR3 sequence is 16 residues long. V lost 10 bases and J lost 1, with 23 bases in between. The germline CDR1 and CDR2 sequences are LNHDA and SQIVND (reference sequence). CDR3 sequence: CAIKAGEAPASYEQYF. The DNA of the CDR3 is TGTGCCATCAAAGCGGGCGAGGCCCCGGCGTCCTACGAGCAGTACTTC.

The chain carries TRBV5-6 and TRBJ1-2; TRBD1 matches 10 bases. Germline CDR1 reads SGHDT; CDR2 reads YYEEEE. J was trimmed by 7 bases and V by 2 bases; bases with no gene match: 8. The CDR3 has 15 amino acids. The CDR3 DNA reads TGTGCCAGCAGCTTTCGGGACAGGGGATTGAGTGGCTACACCTTC. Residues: CASSFRDRGLSGYTF.

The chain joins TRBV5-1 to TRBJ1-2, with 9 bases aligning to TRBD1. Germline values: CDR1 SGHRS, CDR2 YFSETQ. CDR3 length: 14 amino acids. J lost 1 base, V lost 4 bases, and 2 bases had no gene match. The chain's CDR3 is CASSPGQGNYGYTF. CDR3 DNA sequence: TGCGCCAGCAGCCCGGGACAGGGTAACTATGGCTACACCTTC.

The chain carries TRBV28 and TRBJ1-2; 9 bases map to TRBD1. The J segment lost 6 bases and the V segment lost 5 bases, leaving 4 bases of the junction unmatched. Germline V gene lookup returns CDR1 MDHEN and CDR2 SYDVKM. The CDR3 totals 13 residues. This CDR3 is CASSSRDRDGYTF. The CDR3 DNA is TGTGCCAGCAGTAGCCGGGACAGGGATGGCTACACCTTC.

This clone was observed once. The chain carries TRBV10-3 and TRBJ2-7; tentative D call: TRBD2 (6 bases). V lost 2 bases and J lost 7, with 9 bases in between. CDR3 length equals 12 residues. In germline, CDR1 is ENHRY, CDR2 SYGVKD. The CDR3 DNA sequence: TGTGCCATCAGTGAGGGGGGGTTGGAGCAGTACTTC. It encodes CAISEGGLEQYF.

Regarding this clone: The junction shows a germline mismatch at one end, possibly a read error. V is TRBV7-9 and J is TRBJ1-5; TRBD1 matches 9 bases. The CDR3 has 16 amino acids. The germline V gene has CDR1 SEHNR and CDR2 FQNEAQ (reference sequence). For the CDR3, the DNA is TGTTCCAGCAGCTTAAGTTTCGGGACAGGGAATCAGCCCCAGCATTTT. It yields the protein CSSSLSFGTGNQPQHF.

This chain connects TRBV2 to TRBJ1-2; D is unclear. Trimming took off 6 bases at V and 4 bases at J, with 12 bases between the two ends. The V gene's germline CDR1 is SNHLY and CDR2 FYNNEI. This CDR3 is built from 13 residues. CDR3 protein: CASRAGPGYGYTF. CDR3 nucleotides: TGTGCCAGCAGGGCAGGCCCTGGCTATGGCTACACCTTC.

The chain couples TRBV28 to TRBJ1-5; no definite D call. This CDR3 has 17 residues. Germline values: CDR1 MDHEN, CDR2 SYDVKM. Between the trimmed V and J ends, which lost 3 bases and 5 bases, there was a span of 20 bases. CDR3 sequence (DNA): TGTGCCAGCAGTTTCCGCCGCGGAGGGAAAAACTATCAGCCCCAGCATTTT. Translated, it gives CASSFRRGGKNYQPQHF.

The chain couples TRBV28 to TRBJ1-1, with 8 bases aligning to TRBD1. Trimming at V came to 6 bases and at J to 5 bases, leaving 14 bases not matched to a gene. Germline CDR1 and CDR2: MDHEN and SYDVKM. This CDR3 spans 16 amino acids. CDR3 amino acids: CASSLRDRLPGTEAFF. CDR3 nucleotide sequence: TGTGCCAGCAGCCTCCGGGACAGGCTCCCGGGAACTGAAGCTTTCTTT.

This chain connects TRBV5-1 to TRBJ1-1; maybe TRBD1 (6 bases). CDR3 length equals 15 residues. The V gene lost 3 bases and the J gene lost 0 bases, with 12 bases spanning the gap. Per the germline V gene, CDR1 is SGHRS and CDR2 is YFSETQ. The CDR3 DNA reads TGCGCCAGCAGCTCTAGGACAGACATGAACACTGAAGCTTTCTTT. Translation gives CASSSRTDMNTEAFF.

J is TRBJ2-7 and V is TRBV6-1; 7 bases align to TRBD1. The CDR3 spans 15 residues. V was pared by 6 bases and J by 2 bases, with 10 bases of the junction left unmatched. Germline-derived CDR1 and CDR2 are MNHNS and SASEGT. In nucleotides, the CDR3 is TGTGCCAGCAGAGCCTCGGGACAGATCACCTACGAGCAGTACTTC. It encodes CASRASGQITYEQYF.